The 6 T cell receptor beta chains given below trace back to one sample, sequenced in a study of blood T cell repertoires in COVID-19. Some clones are missing from TCRdb's copy, which holds only in-frame ones; the method was immunoSEQ multiplex PCR. The sample carries about 200,000 clones, approximately 80% recorded once. The specimen was peripheral blood. These receptors were collected from a woman of 80 years or more with acute or convalescent COVID-19.

V is TRBV5-4 and J is TRBJ2-3, with a possible D match to TRBD2 (5 bases). Trimming removed 2 bases at V and 3 bases at J, with 7 bases between. The CDR3 has 13 residues. Germline V gene sequence: CDR1 SGHNT, CDR2 YYREEE (reference sequence). CDR3 sequence reads: CASSFEGTDTQYF. In DNA, the CDR3 is TGTGCCAGCAGCTTTGAGGGAACAGATACGCAGTATTTT.

This rearrangement joins TRBV27 to TRBJ1-2; possibly TRBD1 for D (5 bases). V lost 3 bases and J 6 bases, leaving 11 bases between the germline ends. The CDR3 covers 13 residues. Germline lookup yields CDR1 MNHEY and CDR2 SMNVEV (reference sequence). The CDR3 DNA follows: TGTGCCAGCAGTTTCTCCCAAGGGGATGGCTACACCTTC. Protein sequence: CASSFSQGDGYTF.

The genes are TRBV5-1 and TRBJ2-1; 7 nucleotides line up with TRBD1. V was clipped by 1 base and J by 5 bases; unmatched bases: 6. CDR3 size: 15 residues. In germline, CDR1 is SGHRS, CDR2 YFSETQ. The CDR3 reads CASSLFLDRNNEQFF. The CDR3 region has the DNA TGCGCCAGCAGCTTGTTCCTGGACAGGAACAATGAGCAGTTCTTC.

This clone was seen more than once but under ten times. The chain is built from TRBV7-9 and TRBJ1-5, with D possibly matching TRBD1 (6 bases). V was cut by 5 bases and J by 2 bases, with 16 bases left in between. The CDR3 sequence is 16 residues long. CDR1 is SEHNR, CDR2 FQNEAQ, per germline (reference sequence). This chain's CDR3 is CASSPGQIRGNQPQHF. The CDR3 nucleotides are TGTGCCAGCAGCCCAGGACAGATCAGAGGCAATCAGCCCCAGCATTTT.

The chain is built from TRBV6-2 or TRBV6-3 and TRBJ2-7; D possibly corresponds to TRBD2 (5 bases). This CDR3 has 15 amino acids. Trimming left V 0 bases short and J 4 bases short, with 13 bases between. Germline loops: CDR1 MNHEY, CDR2 SVGEGT. The CDR3: CASSYSGASRYEQYF. For the CDR3, the DNA is TGTGCCAGCAGTTACTCTGGTGCTAGCCGGTACGAGCAGTACTTC.

The chain uses TRBV11-2 and TRBJ1-4, with D perhaps TRBD1 (5 bases). The germline V and J ends were trimmed by 4 bases and 3 bases, with 15 bases remaining between them. This CDR3 region has 16 residues. Germline CDR1 and CDR2: SGHAT and FQNNGV. The CDR3 sequence: CASSYHGAVANEKLFF. As DNA, the CDR3 is TGTGCCAGCAGCTACCATGGGGCGGTGGCTAATGAAAAACTGTTTTTT. The full variable domain, completed using reference TRBV11-2 and TRBJ1-4, is EAGVAQSPRYKIIEKRQSVAFWCNPISGHATLYWYQQILGQGPKLLIQFQNNGVVDDSQLPKDRFSAERLKGVDSTLKIQPAKLEDSAVYLCASSYHGAVANEKLFFGSGTQLSVL.